These 9 T cell receptor beta chains were all obtained from the same sample, sequenced in a study of molecular identifiers for immune sequencing clone quantification. TCRdb reprocessed the PCR reads with MiXCR, giving one entry per CDR3 protein. The sample has some 320,000 distinct CDR3 sequences, over 20% seen once. The sample taken for sequencing was naive CD8+ T cells from blood, with Jurkat cell RNA spiked in. As for subset: FACS-sorted CD8+CD4-CCR7+CD45RA+ naive T cells. The receptor source for this set is a human donor in good health. Some libraries in this study had Jurkat cell RNA spiked in.

In regard to this clonotype: This may stem from a read error, because a much larger clone lies one nucleotide away. A read error is likely, as this CDR3 ends without the conserved phenylalanine or tryptophan. The chain carries TRBV7-2 and TRBJ1-5; D call uncertain. Germline CDR1 SGHTA, CDR2 FQGNSA. Trimming took 5 bases from V and 2 from J, leaving 7 bases between them. This CDR3 has 13 amino acids. The CDR3 coding sequence is TGTGCCAGCAGCACTGAGGGCAATCAGCCCCAGCATTTG. Translation gives CASSTEGNQPQHL.

This clonotype was seen more than once but under ten times. This chain joins TRBV11-2 and TRBJ2-4, with TRBD2 identical over 10 bases. In germline, CDR1 is SGHAT, CDR2 FQNNGV. CDR3 length: 15 amino acids. J gave up 10 bases and V 2 bases, and 8 bases lay outside the gene matches. CDR3: CASSLLAGETGIQYF. The CDR3, as DNA: TGTGCCAGCAGCTTACTAGCGGGGGAGACGGGGATTCAGTACTTC.

Regarding this clonotype: Possible read error: a much larger clone is one base away. The V call is TRBV7-6, the J call TRBJ2-2; unclear D gene. There are 15 residues in the CDR3. Per germline, CDR1 SGHVS and CDR2 FNYEAQ. CDR3: CARSLVGLVPGELFF. In nucleotides, the CDR3 is TGTGCCCGCAGCTTAGTTGGTCTAGTTCCCGGGGAGCTGTTTTTT.

On this clonotype: Possible read error: a much larger clone is one base away. This chain links TRBV15 with TRBJ1-1, with D tentatively TRBD1 (5 bases). CDR3 length equals 14 residues. CDR1 LNHNV and CDR2 YYDKDF come from the germline V gene (reference sequence). The CDR3 nucleotides are TGTGCCACCAGCATTGTCGGAGGGGTCACTGGAGCTTTCTTT. This sequence encodes CATSIVGGVTGAFF. The whole variable domain, remainder taken from reference TRBV15 and TRBJ1-1, is DAMVIQNPRYQVTQFGKPVTLSCSQTLNHNVMYWYQQKSSQAPKLLFHYYDKDFNNEADTPDNFQSRRPNTSFCFLDIRSPGLGDTAMYLCATSIVGGVTGAFFGQGTRLTVV.

Details on this clonotype: A single base separates this from a much larger clone, so it may be a read error. The chain links TRBV5-1 to TRBJ2-7; 7 bases map to TRBD1. J gave up 6 bases and V 3 bases, and 6 bases lay outside the gene matches. CDR3 length: 13 residues. Germline assignment: CDR1 SGHRS and CDR2 YFSETQ. CDR3 sequence: CASSYLGTAEQYF. The DNA of the CDR3 is TGCGCCAGCAGCTACCTCGGGACAGCCGAGCAGTACTTC.

The chain couples TRBV5-1 to TRBJ1-1, with unresolved D. CDR1 SGHRS and CDR2 YFSETQ come from the germline V gene. CDR3 length: 15 residues. The germline V and J ends were trimmed by 3 bases and 2 bases, with 14 bases remaining between them. The CDR3 coding sequence is TGCGCCAGCAGCTCAAACCGGGAGGTTAACACTGAAGCTTTCTTT. This codes for CASSSNREVNTEAFF.

Turning to this clonotype: A much larger clone differs by one base, so this may be a read error. The V and J genes are TRBV25-1 and TRBJ2-1, with D maybe TRBD2 (6 bases). The CDR3 length is 14 residues. Germline values: CDR1 MGHDK, CDR2 SYGVNS. CDR3 in amino acids: CASSPWTDYNEQSF. CDR3 nucleotides: TGTGCCAGCAGTCCGTGGACGGACTACAATGAGCAGTCCTTC.

The rearrangement links TRBV19 to TRBJ2-1; maybe TRBD2 (5 bases). The CDR3 covers 16 residues. Germline values: CDR1 LNHDA, CDR2 SQIVND (reference sequence). V lost 3 bases and J 2 bases, leaving 14 bases between the germline ends. This CDR3 is CASSIPTSGPYNEQFF. The CDR3 bases are TGTGCCAGTAGTATTCCTACAAGCGGCCCCTACAATGAGCAGTTCTTC.

Concerning this clonotype itself: A read error may be the cause here, since a much bigger clone is one base away. This chain joins TRBV6-5 and TRBJ2-7; 8 bases are shared with TRBD2. The CDR3 has 15 amino acids. V lost 0 bases to trimming and J lost 6 bases; unmatched junction nucleotides: 7. Germline lookup yields CDR1 MNHEY and CDR2 SVGAGI. CDR3: CASSYSSLGTSEQYF. DNA for the CDR3: TGTGCCAGCAGTTACTCAAGCCTGGGGACTAGCGAGCAGTACTTC.